The next 19 T cell receptor beta chains were all read from a single sample in a study of T cells in Graves' hyperthyroidism and ophthalmopathy. Amplified TCR beta CDR3 regions derived from RNA transcripts. In the first-round RT-PCR of the TCR CDR3, the HTBI primer set was used. TCRdb reprocessed the multiplex PCR reads with MiXCR, giving one entry per CDR3 protein. The sample has roughly 800,000 distinct CDR3 sequences, roughly 40% seen once. Sequencing used blood. The source is a man in his late teens or twenties with Graves' hyperthyroidism.

The CDR3 region is CASSVGHLRNTEAFF. CDR3 coding DNA: TGTGCCAGCAGCGTAGGACACCTGAGGAACACTGAAGCTTTCTTT. The gene calls are TRBV9 and TRBJ1-1; D remains ambiguous. With 0 bases removed from V and 1 base from J, the gap between germline ends came to 10 bases. CDR3 size: 15 residues. Germline-derived CDR1 and CDR2 are SGDLS and YYNGEE.

J is TRBJ1-2 and V is TRBV10-3, with 7 positions matching TRBD1. Germline V gene sequence: CDR1 ENHRY, CDR2 SYGVKD. The CDR3 consists of 12 residues. V gave up 10 bases and J gave up 8 bases; unmatched junction bases: 10. The CDR3 coding sequence is TGTGCCAGCGTGGAGGGGGCGCGCGGCTACACCTTC. Amino acid sequence: CASVEGARGYTF.

This clonotype was seen many times. The gene calls are TRBV20-1 and TRBJ2-6; D is unresolved. The ends were cut back, 4 bases at V and 10 bases at J, with 11 bases in the middle. The CDR3 runs to 12 residues. Germline CDR1 is DFQATT and CDR2 is SNEGSKA (reference sequence). The CDR3 DNA sequence: TGCAGTGCTAATGGGCAGTTGAACGTCCTGACTTTC. Translated, it gives CSANGQLNVLTF.

This clonotype was detected a few times. This chain connects TRBV9 to TRBJ2-6; the D gene is possibly TRBD1 (6 bases). The germline V and J ends were trimmed by 3 bases and 9 bases, with 13 bases remaining between them. The CDR3 consists of 14 residues. Germline assignment: CDR1 SGDLS and CDR2 YYNGEE. In DNA, the CDR3 is TGTGCCAGCAGCGAGTTCACAGGGTTCAACGTCCTGACTTTC. Amino acid sequence: CASSEFTGFNVLTF.

This clonotype has ten or more counts. J is TRBJ1-1 and V is TRBV29-1; TRBD1 agrees at 7 bases. The CDR3 contains 13 residues. Germline values: CDR1 SQVTM, CDR2 ANQGSEA. Trimming took 6 bases from V and 0 from J; bases not matched to a gene: 4. CDR3 nucleotides: TGCAGCGTGCTGGGACAGCTGAACACTGAAGCTTTCTTT. Translation: CSVLGQLNTEAFF.

In this sample, this clonotype turned up a few times. The chain combines TRBV5-1 with TRBJ1-4, with no clear D. The CDR3 is 14 amino acids. CDR1 SGHRS and CDR2 YFSETQ come from the germline V gene. V lost 4 bases and J lost 5, with 12 bases in between. The CDR3 spells CASSGAGMNEKLFF. In DNA form, the CDR3 reads TGCGCCAGCAGCGGAGCCGGGATGAATGAAAAACTGTTTTTT.

This clonotype was seen repeatedly, ten times or more. The J gene is TRBJ1-1, the V gene TRBV2, with D hard to call. The CDR3 extends over 13 amino acids. Germline V lookup: CDR1 SNHLY, CDR2 FYNNEI. V lost 4 bases and J 0 bases, leaving 6 bases between the germline ends. CDR3 nucleotide sequence: TGTGCCAGCAGTGGTGTTTTGAACACTGAAGCTTTCTTT. This sequence encodes CASSGVLNTEAFF.

This clonotype has a count of ten or more. The V gene is TRBV6-5, the J gene TRBJ2-7; D is unresolved. V lost 0 bases and J lost 6, with 6 bases in between. The germline V gene has CDR1 MNHEY and CDR2 SVGAGI. CDR3 size: 12 residues. As DNA, the CDR3 is TGTGCCAGCAGTTACTCGAAGGGCGAGCAGTACTTC. Protein: CASSYSKGEQYF.

This rearrangement joins TRBV29-1 to TRBJ2-3; no clear D. This CDR3 contains 10 residues. V lost 6 bases and J lost 2, with 3 bases in between. Per the germline V gene, CDR1 is SQVTM and CDR2 is ANQGSEA. The DNA of the CDR3 is TGCAGCGTGTACACAGATACGCAGTATTTT. Translation gives CSVYTDTQYF.

The J gene is TRBJ1-6, the V gene TRBV5-1, with TRBD1 matching 8 bases. The germline V gene has CDR1 SGHRS and CDR2 YFSETQ. The V gene end was trimmed by 4 bases and the J gene end by 8 bases; junction bases not matched to a gene: 5. The CDR3 loop spans 14 amino acids. CDR3 DNA sequence: TGCGCCAGCAGCACACGGACAGGGTATTCACCCCTCCACTTT. The encoded protein is CASSTRTGYSPLHF. The full variable domain, with the rest looked up from reference TRBV5-1 and TRBJ1-6, is KAGVTQTPRYLIKTRGQQVTLSCSPISGHRSVSWYQQTPGQGLQFLFEYFSETQRNKGNFPGRFSGRQFSNSRSEMNVSTLELGDSALYLCASSTRTGYSPLHFGNGTRLTVT.

This clonotype came up a few times. The J gene is TRBJ2-5, the V gene TRBV11-2, with a tentative D call TRBD1 (5 bases). Trimming shortened V by 4 bases and J by 5 bases, and 17 bases separated the two germline ends. Germline V gene sequence: CDR1 SGHAT, CDR2 FQNNGV. This CDR3 is 15 amino acids long. The CDR3 nucleotides read TGTGCCAGCAGCTCCCCGACAGCATTTGGGGAGACCCAGTACTTC. Amino acid sequence: CASSSPTAFGETQYF.

The chain is built from TRBV2 and TRBJ1-1; D remains unclear. The germline V gene has CDR1 SNHLY and CDR2 FYNNEI. This CDR3 region has 14 residues. V lost 6 bases, J lost 1 base, and 12 bases lay in between. For the CDR3, the DNA is TGTGCCAGCAGCAAGATAGGAGGGAACACTGAAGCTTTCTTT. Protein: CASSKIGGNTEAFF.

V is TRBV4-3 and J is TRBJ2-7, with D perhaps assigned TRBD1 or TRBD2 (5 bases each). V lost 0 bases and J 0 bases, leaving 15 bases between the germline ends. Germline loops: CDR1 LGHNA, CDR2 YSLEER. This CDR3 has 17 amino acids. The CDR3 nucleotides are TGCGCCAGCAGCCAAGAAGTGGGGGACGGCAGCTCCTACGAGCAGTACTTC. Residues: CASSQEVGDGSSYEQYF.

The chain joins TRBV15 to TRBJ1-6; D unclear. The ends were cut back, 3 bases at V and 8 bases at J, with 14 bases in the middle. The CDR3 runs to 15 residues. Per germline, CDR1 LNHNV and CDR2 YYDKDF (reference sequence). CDR3 coding DNA: TGTGCCACCAGCAGTGAAAATCCCGAGGATTCACCCCTCCACTTT. Its protein is CATSSENPEDSPLHF.

The V call is TRBV20-1, the J call TRBJ1-5; no definite D call. The CDR3 extends over 15 amino acids. Germline loops: CDR1 DFQATT, CDR2 SNEGSKA (reference sequence). Trimming took 0 bases from V and 2 from J, leaving 11 bases between them. The CDR3 DNA reads TGCAGTGCTAGAGATCGAGTGGCGGGCAATCAGCCCCAGCATTTT. As protein: CSARDRVAGNQPQHF.

This clonotype was recorded at least ten times. The chain has TRBV12-3 or TRBV12-4 and TRBJ2-5; D is possibly TRBD1 (7 bases). CDR3 length: 14 residues. The V and J ends lost 4 bases and 6 bases respectively, with 15 bases between them. The CDR3: CASSSGDSGKTQYF. DNA of the CDR3: TGTGCCAGCAGTTCGGGGGACAGTGGGAAGACCCAGTACTTC.

The table lists this clonotype with many counts. This chain connects TRBV20-1 to TRBJ2-7; D not certain. The CDR3 extends over 15 amino acids. Looked up from germline, CDR1 is DFQATT and CDR2 is SNEGSKA (reference sequence). The V end was cut by 4 bases, the J end by 2 bases, with 18 bases between. CDR3 region: CSANLNVRTTYEQYF. The CDR3 bases are TGCAGTGCTAACTTAAACGTCCGAACAACCTACGAGCAGTACTTC.

The chain is built from TRBV12-3 or TRBV12-4 and TRBJ2-2; D is undetermined. The germline V and J ends were trimmed by 6 bases and 2 bases, with 13 bases remaining between them. The CDR3 consists of 15 residues. The CDR3 spells CASSPVDPNTGELFF. The CDR3 DNA reads as TGTGCCAGCAGCCCAGTGGACCCTAACACCGGGGAGCTGTTTTTT.

This clonotype turned up a few times. V gene TRBV7-2 combines with J gene TRBJ2-5, with TRBD1 matching over 8 bases. With V trimmed by 5 bases and J by 4 bases, 9 bases remained unmatched. Germline CDR1 SGHTA, CDR2 FQGNSA. The CDR3 sequence is 15 residues long. This CDR3 is CASSQPGQVLETQYF. CDR3 DNA sequence: TGTGCCAGCAGCCAACCGGGACAGGTATTAGAGACCCAGTACTTC.